The clone carrying this T cell receptor beta chain is large by frequency. Its specificity is not known. The source of the sample is a study of T cell clusters in autoimmune cytopenias. The study, taken as a whole, reports: A dominant lymphoma-associated repertoire apparently masked the cluster-lack signature in secondary cytopenia versus chronic lymphocytic leukemia. Exclusive TRB clusters were about 3-fold more numerous in healthy donors than in active autoimmune hepatitis.

CDR3 length: 13 residues. Germline V lookup: CDR1 SQVTM, CDR2 ANQGSEA. One tube held mixed TRB-A and TRB-B primer pools for touch-down PCR. For each CDR3 protein, TCRdb gives one entry from its re-call of the multiplex PCR reads, without DNA. This repertoire includes 3,500 to 4,000 distinct CDR3 sequences. Each sample's input was 250 ng genomic DNA, roughly 40,000 genome equivalents. The sequence derives from a human donor with an autoimmune cytopenia or autoimmune hepatitis (not recorded which). The sequencing sample was made of peripheral blood. The rearrangement joins TRBV29-1 to TRBJ2-7; TCRdb designates TRBD1, a call that cannot be tested without DNA. The CDR3 reads CSVVTVSPYEQYF.